This TCR beta chain was sequenced during a study of blood T cells in healthy people across ages. Through a sample-barcoded 5' primer and a J-beta primer mix, a second PCR was run for roughly 6 to 12 cycles. Each cDNA molecule was tagged by a template-switch adaptor with 12 random nucleotides. TCRdb itself ran the 5' RACE reads through MiXCR, one entry per CDR3 protein. The repertoire consists of some 760,000 distinct CDR3 sequences, with 20% to 30% occurring once and the leading ten covering under 10%. These data were also reused for a study on T cells of mothers and their children.

Material: blood. This TCR came from a boy between 10 and 17 years old in good health.

CDR3 sequence (DNA): TGTGCCAGCAGTTCACCTCCGGGCCAGGGGTACTACGAGCAGTACTTC. It specifies CASSSPPGQGYYEQYF. V usage is TRBV12-3 or TRBV12-4 and J usage is TRBJ2-7; tentatively, D is TRBD1 (6 bases). The CDR3 is made up of 16 amino acids. Trimming pared 4 bases from V and 3 bases from J, leaving 19 bases between.